A selection of T cell receptor beta chains follows, all from one sample in a study of blood T cell repertoires in COVID-19. Clones were read by immunoSEQ multiplex PCR, and TCRdb kept only the in-frame ones, dropping some. Of roughly 80,000 clones detected, roughly 87% appear once; the ten largest clones hold approximately 12%. The sample taken for sequencing was peripheral blood. The receptors originated from a man at least 80 years old with acute or convalescent COVID-19. CDR3s include the opening cysteine and the closing phenylalanine or tryptophan. A D gene is named only where the DNA matches it firmly. Size is omitted from some rows. Given values are once, few, many or a class for expanded clones.

J | V | D | size | CDR3 | DNA
TRBJ2-5 | TRBV7-6 | . | . | CASSTLGRGVGKTQYF | TGTGCCAGCAGCACCCTTGGCAGGGGAGTGGGAAAGACCCAGTACTTC
TRBJ1-1 | TRBV15 | TRBD1 | . | CATSFTGVTEAFF | TGTGCCACCAGCTTCACAGGGGTGACTGAAGCTTTCTTT
TRBJ1-3 | TRBV5-1 | . | . | CASSLQGYGNTIYF | TGCGCCAGCAGCTTGCAGGGGTATGGAAACACCATATATTTT
TRBJ2-3 | TRBV7-8 | TRBD2 | few | CASSPQAAGRTDTQYF | TGTGCCAGCAGCCCCCAAGCAGCGGGGCGCACAGATACGCAGTATTTT
TRBJ1-1 | TRBV11-2 | . | . | CASSLDQGPEAFF | TGTGCCAGCAGCTTAGATCAGGGCCCGGAAGCTTTCTTT
TRBJ1-1 | TRBV6-5 | . | . | CASSFDRNTEAFF | TGTGCCAGCAGCTTTGACAGGAACACTGAAGCTTTCTTT
TRBJ1-1 | TRBV30 | TRBD1 | . | CAWSGQGAARNTEAFF | TGTGCCTGGAGCGGGCAGGGGGCCGCGAGGAACACTGAAGCTTTCTTT
TRBJ2-7 | TRBV12-3/TRBV12-4 | . | . | CASSFSGSEQYF | TGTGCCAGCAGTTTCTCCGGGAGCGAGCAGTACTTC
TRBJ2-3 | TRBV3-1/TRBV3-2 | TRBD2 | . | CASSRRTSGVVDTQYF | TGTGCCAGCAGCCGCAGGACTAGCGGGGTAGTAGATACGCAGTATTTT
TRBJ1-6 | TRBV19 | TRBD1 | . | CASSVLRDRGSPLHF | TGTGCCAGTAGTGTCCTCCGGGACAGGGGTTCACCCCTCCACTTT